These T cell receptor beta chains were read from a single sample in a study of blood T cell repertoires in COVID-19. TCRdb's table, derived via immunoSEQ multiplex PCR, lists solely in-frame clones and lacks some. The profile shows roughly 200,000 clones, roughly 82% of them singletons. What was sequenced was peripheral blood. The source of these receptors is a human donor in a cohort sampled during active COVID-19. The CDR3 runs from the conserved cysteine through the conserved F or W. The D gene is left open where the match is weak. Clone size is shown for a subset of rows, as once, few, many or a class of expanded clone.

v_gene	d_gene	abundance	j_gene	CDR3aa	CDR3nt
TRBV4-1	TRBD2	NA	TRBJ2-1	CASSAAGGPFNEQFF	TGCGCCAGCAGCGCAGCGGGAGGGCCGTTTAATGAGCAGTTCTTC
TRBV18	TRBD1	NA	TRBJ1-2	CASSPDRGYGYTF	TGTGCCAGCTCACCGGACAGGGGCTATGGCTACACCTTC
TRBV2	TRBD1	many	TRBJ1-5	CASRRDSPNQPQHF	TGTGCCAGCAGGAGGGACAGCCCTAATCAGCCCCAGCATTTT
TRBV5-4	TRBD1	many	TRBJ2-1	CASSTRTGGPYNEQFF	TGTGCCAGCAGTACTCGGACAGGGGGACCCTACAATGAGCAGTTCTTC
TRBV3-1/TRBV3-2	NA	NA	TRBJ2-5	CASSRRTDQETQYF	TGTGCCAGCAGCCGCCGGACAGACCAAGAGACCCAGTACTTC
TRBV24-1	TRBD1	NA	TRBJ1-5	CATSPTGEGNQPQHF	TGTGCCACCAGCCCGACAGGGGAAGGCAATCAGCCCCAGCATTTT
TRBV9	TRBD2	few	TRBJ2-2	CASSEGTSGNTGELFF	TGTGCCAGCAGCGAGGGGACTAGCGGGAACACCGGGGAGCTGTTTTTT
TRBV5-4	TRBD2	NA	TRBJ2-1	CASRAPLAGGYNEQFF	TGTGCCAGCAGAGCTCCTCTAGCGGGGGGTTACAATGAGCAGTTCTTC
TRBV19	TRBD2	NA	TRBJ2-2	CASSSPGLASNTGELFF	TGTGCCAGTAGTAGCCCGGGACTAGCGTCGAACACCGGGGAGCTGTTTTTT
TRBV18	TRBD2	NA	TRBJ2-7	CASSRNSGLAGVIGGSYEQYF	TGTGCCAGCTCACGCAATTCGGGACTAGCGGGAGTCATAGGGGGATCCTACGAGCAGTACTTC
TRBV27	TRBD1	NA	TRBJ1-2	CASSLLGQGFGYTF	TGTGCCAGCAGTTTATTGGGACAGGGTTTTGGCTACACCTTC
TRBV3-1/TRBV3-2	NA	NA	TRBJ2-3	CASSPAGREDTQYF	TGTGCCAGCAGCCCGGCGGGAAGGGAAGATACGCAGTATTTT